These T cell receptor beta chains were read from a single sample in a study of blood T cells in healthy people across ages. One entry per CDR3 protein results from TCRdb running MiXCR on the 5' RACE reads. The data contain over 700,000 distinct CDR3 sequences, approximately 25% of them seen just once; the ten biggest clones take up around 9.2%. The same specimen was also included in a second study, on T cells of mothers and their children.

Sample: blood. Receptor source: a boy under 18 in good health. CDR3s leave out the opening cysteine and the closing phenylalanine or tryptophan.

v_call	cdr3_length	j_call	cdr3_aa
TRBV7-2	9	TRBJ1-6	ASSSGGGFH
TRBV3-1	13	TRBJ2-3	ASSKGQGKADTQY
TRBV20-1	13	-	SATKGLAVAYEQY
TRBV20-1	14	TRBJ2-2	SARDSGASNTGELF
TRBV5-1	14	TRBJ2-2	ASSSNPGPYTGELF
TRBV11-2	14	TRBJ2-2	ASSLDPGSNTGELF
TRBV18	12	TRBJ2-5	ASSPPSRTGTQY
TRBV5-1	12	TRBJ2-1	ASSRTAKSDEQF
TRBV25-1	15	TRBJ2-5	ASSEFLATSARETQY
TRBV29-1	12	TRBJ2-7	SVEDRDRDYEQY
TRBV6-6	14	TRBJ2-3	ASSYFTGISTDTQY
TRBV3-1	14	TRBJ1-1	ASSRGLDRMNTEAF
TRBV7-2	11	TRBJ2-5	ASSTIGQETQY
TRBV9	10	TRBJ2-7	ASSVDPYEQY
TRBV4-3	15	TRBJ2-3	ASSHSQDTRRRDTQY
TRBV9	10	TRBJ2-3	ASSMVTDTQY
TRBV29-1	13	TRBJ2-5	SVDRPGQGQETQY
TRBV5-1	11	-	ASSLDWVGEQF
TRBV14	14	TRBJ2-5	ASSQEPSPYQETQY
TRBV7-8	15	TRBJ1-1	ASSLAFATVVDTEAF
TRBV6-2/TRBV6-3	13	TRBJ2-1	ASSYASSSYNEQF
TRBV4-3	11	TRBJ2-5	ASSLDNQETQY
TRBV29-1	11	TRBJ2-7	SVEDFRFNEQY
TRBV29-1	11	TRBJ2-5	SVEVGGDATQY
TRBV10-3	12	TRBJ2-2	AIMENSNTGGLF
TRBV28	11	TRBJ1-1	ASSPPSTLEAF
TRBV29-1	12	TRBJ2-2	SCEAGVNTGELF
TRBV20-1	12	TRBJ2-1	SARLAGGNNEQF
TRBV20-1	11	-	SAQQGGVYEQY
TRBV11-1	13	TRBJ2-7	ASSYLGQGLYEQY
TRBV12-5	11	-	ASGLGGLVTQY
TRBV7-2	11	TRBJ2-7	ASSLFVSYEQY
TRBV19	12	TRBJ1-2	ASSNPGLNYGYT
TRBV5-1	11	-	ASSWDSFDEQY
TRBV12-3/TRBV12-4	13	TRBJ2-3	ASSSLPPGTDTQY
TRBV19	11	TRBJ1-2	ASSPGTGVLYT
TRBV4-3	14	TRBJ1-2	ASSQDRAGDYYGYT
TRBV6-2/TRBV6-3	13	TRBJ2-7	ASSYSGTENYEQY
TRBV28	14	TRBJ2-4	ASSAALAGGHDIQY
TRBV29-1	10	-	SVVRVGNEQF
TRBV7-3	11	TRBJ2-6	ATRDSGANVLT
TRBV2	10	TRBJ2-7	ASSQAGSRQY
TRBV29-1	9	TRBJ2-1	SGVYLNEQF
TRBV7-9	12	TRBJ2-5	ASSFGDREETQY
TRBV29-1	10	-	SVLAFAYEQY
TRBV14	14	TRBJ1-2	ASSQSQKGSNYGYT
TRBV5-5	13	TRBJ1-6	ASSPVGDRDSPLH
TRBV7-6	11	-	ASKLALGYEQY
TRBV7-9	13	TRBJ2-3	ASSRSGRGADTQY
TRBV20-1	12	TRBJ2-5	SALIGTFQETQY
TRBV7-2	14	TRBJ2-2	ASSLAASGGTGELF
TRBV12-3/TRBV12-4	14	TRBJ1-6	ASSLRGPGYNSPLH
TRBV7-2	13	TRBJ2-7	ASSALRGGRAEQY
TRBV19	11	TRBJ2-1	ASMGGGYNEQF
TRBV12-3/TRBV12-4	10	TRBJ2-1	ASSLVLNEQF
TRBV19	14	TRBJ2-4	ASSISAISAKNIQY
TRBV9	14	TRBJ2-3	ASSPFSGGSRDTQY
TRBV5-1	13	TRBJ2-1	ASSLAQGSANEQF
TRBV7-4	13	-	ASSFGTSTGNEQF